This T cell receptor (beta chain) was documented in a study of human T cells and chemical hapten exposure. Study results and limitations: Unchanged with DPC sensitization were TCRs above 1 in 1000 frequency.

The library attached unique molecular identifiers to individual cDNA molecules. In the original processing: Sample TCR counts, which ranged from roughly 20,000 to 690,600, had a median of approximately 95,000. MiXCR, applied by TCRdb to the reads, yields one record per CDR3 protein. The V and J calls, along with clone size, are taken from TCRdb and not from the paper's own processing. The sample contains roughly 120,000 distinct CDR3 sequences, over 7.5% of which appear only once. Germline-derived CDR1 and CDR2 are SGHKS and YYEKEE (reference sequence). This CDR3 spans 16 amino acids. Trimming cost V 0 bases and J 1 base, with 12 bases left between them. Unfractionated whole blood yielded the extracted total RNA. The table lists this clonotype with many counts. Its antigen is unknown.

The J gene is TRBJ2-3, the V gene TRBV5-5; D possibly corresponds to TRBD2 (6 bases). The sequence derives from a human donor in good health. Some clones in this sample may be carry-over from other donors' samples. The sequenced sample was whole blood. CDR3 bases: TGTGCCAGCAGCTTGGGCGGGGTTTTGGGCACAGATACGCAGTATTTT. Translated: CASSLGGVLGTDTQYF.